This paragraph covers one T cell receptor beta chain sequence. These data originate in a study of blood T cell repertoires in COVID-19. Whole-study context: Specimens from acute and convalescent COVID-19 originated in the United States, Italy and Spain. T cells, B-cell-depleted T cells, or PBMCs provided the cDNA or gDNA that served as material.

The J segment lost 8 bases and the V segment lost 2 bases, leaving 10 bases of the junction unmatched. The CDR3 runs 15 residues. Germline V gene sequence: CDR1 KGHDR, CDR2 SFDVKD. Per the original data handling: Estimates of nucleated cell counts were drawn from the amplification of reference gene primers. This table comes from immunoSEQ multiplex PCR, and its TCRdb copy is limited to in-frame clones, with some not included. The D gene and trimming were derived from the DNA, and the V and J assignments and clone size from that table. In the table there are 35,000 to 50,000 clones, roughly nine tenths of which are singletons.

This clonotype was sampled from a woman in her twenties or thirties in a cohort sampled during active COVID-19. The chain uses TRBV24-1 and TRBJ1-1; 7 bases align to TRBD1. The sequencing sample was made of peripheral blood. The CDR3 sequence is CATSDSSTGSREAFF. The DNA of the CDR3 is TGTGCCACCAGTGATTCGTCGACAGGGTCTAGAGAAGCTTTCTTT.